Following are 28 T cell receptor beta chains from one sample sequenced in a study of blood T cell repertoires in COVID-19. Some clones are missing from TCRdb's copy, which holds only in-frame ones; the method was immunoSEQ multiplex PCR. The profile shows a few hundred thousand clones, around 85% of them singletons. Source material: peripheral blood. These receptors came from a woman between 18 and 30 years old with acute or convalescent COVID-19.

The chain combines TRBV19 with TRBJ2-6; D is unclear. V was cut by 3 bases and J by 2 bases, with 5 bases left in between. Germline lookup yields CDR1 LNHDA and CDR2 SQIVND (reference sequence). This CDR3 is 14 amino acids long. CDR3 loop: CASSMYTGANVLTF. For the CDR3, the DNA is TGTGCCAGTAGTATGTATACTGGGGCCAACGTCCTGACTTTC.

This clone was seen only a few times. The chain links TRBV27 to TRBJ1-2, with 9 bases fitting TRBD1. CDR1 and CDR2 from the germline V gene are MNHEY and SMNVEV (reference sequence). CDR3 length: 13 amino acids. V lost 6 bases, J lost 5 bases, and 4 bases stayed unmatched. The CDR3 sequence: CASSWGQGYGYTF. CDR3 in DNA: TGTGCCAGCAGCTGGGGACAGGGTTATGGCTACACCTTC.

The V gene is TRBV28, the J gene TRBJ2-1, with TRBD1 matching 7 bases. The CDR3 consists of 13 residues. With V trimmed by 8 bases and J by 7 bases, 8 bases remained unmatched. The germline V gene has CDR1 MDHEN and CDR2 SYDVKM. CDR3 nucleotides: TGTGCCAGCGATCACAGGGGAAGGAATGAGCAGTTCTTC. It encodes CASDHRGRNEQFF.

The chain employs TRBV6-5 and TRBJ1-2; TRBD1 matches 10 bases. Trimming took 4 bases from V and 6 from J; bases not matched to a gene: 8. The V gene's germline CDR1 is MNHEY and CDR2 SVGAGI. CDR3 length: 15 amino acids. CDR3 sequence reads: CASSFGQGEPHGYTF. The CDR3 DNA reads TGTGCCAGCAGTTTCGGACAGGGGGAACCTCATGGCTACACCTTC.

The gene calls are TRBV28 and TRBJ1-6; tentative D call: TRBD1 (5 bases). Germline CDR1 and CDR2: MDHEN and SYDVKM. CDR3 size: 15 residues. V lost 5 bases, J lost 5 bases, and 13 bases lay in between. The CDR3 sequence is CASSPPPGHNSPLHF. The DNA for the CDR3 is TGTGCCAGCAGTCCTCCTCCAGGGCATAATTCACCCCTCCACTTT.

This chain joins TRBV19 and TRBJ1-5; D gene unclear. This CDR3 contains 15 residues. The germline V gene has CDR1 LNHDA and CDR2 SQIVND (reference sequence). V was cut by 5 bases and J by 0 bases, with 11 bases left in between. The CDR3 sequence: CASSYQSNSNQPQHF. Written as DNA, the CDR3 is TGTGCCAGTAGTTACCAGTCGAATAGCAATCAGCCCCAGCATTTT.

This sequence joins TRBV27 and TRBJ1-2; 7 bases are a match to TRBD1. Germline CDR1 reads MNHEY; CDR2 reads SMNVEV (reference sequence). V dropped 4 bases and J dropped 4; count of bases not matched to a gene: 3. The CDR3 has 13 residues. Written as DNA, the CDR3 is TGTGCCAGCAGTTCTAGGGACAGCTATGGCTACACCTTC. Translation: CASSSRDSYGYTF.

This clone was recorded a few times. V gene TRBV11-2 combines with J gene TRBJ2-5, with TRBD2 identical over 7 bases. Germline loops: CDR1 SGHAT, CDR2 FQNNGV. With 4 bases clipped from V and 1 base from J, the junction kept 12 bases outside the gene matches. CDR3 length: 17 amino acids. CDR3: CASSSYRGVGSQETQYF. CDR3 nucleotides: TGTGCCAGCAGCTCGTATCGGGGGGTCGGATCCCAAGAGACCCAGTACTTC.

The chain uses TRBV5-1 and TRBJ1-4, with D tentatively TRBD1 (5 bases). Trimming cost V 0 bases and J 8 bases, with 11 bases left between them. CDR1 and CDR2 (germline): SGHRS, YFSETQ. The CDR3 totals 14 residues. CDR3 DNA sequence: TGCGCCAGCAGCTTGGACAGGTTGGGGGAAAAACTGTTTTTT. Amino acids: CASSLDRLGEKLFF.

The J gene is TRBJ2-7, the V gene TRBV28; maybe TRBD1 (6 bases). CDR3 size: 13 residues. Germline loops: CDR1 MDHEN, CDR2 SYDVKM. V lost 6 bases and J 5 bases, leaving 14 bases between the germline ends. The CDR3 bases are TGTGCCAGCAGATGGGGGCCGGCAAACGAGCAGTACTTC. It codes for CASRWGPANEQYF. Combining the CDR3 with reference TRBV28 and TRBJ2-7 gives the whole variable domain DVKVTQSSRYLVKRTGEKVFLECVQDMDHENMFWYRQDPGLGLRLIYFSYDVKMKEKGDIPEGYSVSREKKERFSLILESASTNQTSMYLCASRWGPANEQYFGPGTRLTVT.

V and J are TRBV12-3 or TRBV12-4 and TRBJ2-7, with 7 bases matching TRBD2. The V gene end was trimmed by 6 bases and the J gene end by 8 bases; junction bases not matched to a gene: 4. The CDR3 is made up of 11 amino acids. CDR3 coding DNA: TGTGCCAGCAGCCCCGGGGGGAAGCAGTACTTC. As protein: CASSPGGKQYF.

The chain joins TRBV28 to TRBJ1-4, with 8 bases matching TRBD1. Germline loops: CDR1 MDHEN, CDR2 SYDVKM. CDR3 length: 15 residues. Trimming cost V 2 bases and J 8 bases; bases outside gene matches: 7. The CDR3 DNA is TGTGCCAGCAGTTTACCCGGACAGGGAGGCGAAAAACTGTTTTTT. Its protein product is CASSLPGQGGEKLFF.

The gene calls are TRBV9 and TRBJ1-3; a possible D gene is TRBD1 (5 bases). V lost 4 bases to trimming and J lost 3 bases, with 17 bases between them. Germline V gives CDR1 SGDLS, CDR2 YYNGEE. The CDR3 covers 16 residues. The CDR3 region is CASSPRHSGVGNTIYF. The CDR3 coding sequence is TGTGCCAGCAGCCCCAGACACTCGGGGGTTGGAAACACCATATATTTT.

This clone was seen just once. The chain employs TRBV2 and TRBJ2-7; weak D call: TRBD1 (6 bases). V dropped 7 bases and J dropped 3 bases, with 19 bases sitting between them. The CDR3 length is 15 residues. The germline V gene encodes CDR1 SNHLY and CDR2 FYNNEI. The CDR3, as DNA: TGTGCCAGCACCTTAACCCCCGGACAGCTCTACGAGCAGTACTTC. Amino acid sequence: CASTLTPGQLYEQYF.

The V call is TRBV4-1, the J call TRBJ1-4; TRBD1 might be the D (6 bases). The germline V gene encodes CDR1 MGHRA and CDR2 YSYEKL. The CDR3 is 16 residues long. Trimming removed 6 bases from V and 3 bases from J, with 17 bases in between. In DNA, the CDR3 is TGCGCCAGCAGACCCAACTACAGGGAATCTAATGAAAAACTGTTTTTT. This sequence encodes CASRPNYRESNEKLFF.

The J gene is TRBJ1-2, the V gene TRBV15; 12 bases are shared with TRBD1. There are 14 residues in the CDR3. The V and J ends lost 3 bases and 8 bases, in that order; junction bases with no gene match: 4. CDR1 is LNHNV and CDR2 is YYDKDF in the germline V gene (reference sequence). DNA of the CDR3: TGTGCCACCAGCAGGGGACAGGGGGCGATCGGCTACACCTTC. This encodes CATSRGQGAIGYTF.

The chain combines TRBV3-1 (or the pseudogene TRBV3-2) with TRBJ1-1; no clear D. The CDR3 has 14 residues. Germline CDR1 LGHDT, CDR2 YNNKEL (reference sequence). Trimming removed 4 bases at V and 13 bases at J, with 22 bases between. CDR3 sequence: CASSPSTLASTGFF. CDR3 DNA sequence: TGTGCCAGCAGCCCTTCTACACTGGCCTCAACGGGTTTCTTT.

V gene TRBV27 combines with J gene TRBJ1-2; a possible D gene is TRBD1 (5 bases). Germline V lookup: CDR1 MNHEY, CDR2 SMNVEV (reference sequence). The CDR3 covers 17 residues. V was trimmed by 8 bases and J by 0 bases, leaving 22 bases between them. CDR3: CASHPTGSQGANYGYTF. CDR3 nucleotide sequence: TGTGCCAGCCACCCCACCGGCAGCCAAGGGGCTAACTATGGCTACACCTTC.

The gene calls are TRBV5-6 and TRBJ2-2; D gene uncertain. CDR3 length equals 17 residues. Trimming took 4 bases from V and 1 from J, leaving 17 bases between them. Germline V gene data show CDR1 as SGHDT and CDR2 as YYEEEE. The CDR3 is CASSMTGSPMNTGELFF. The CDR3 DNA sequence: TGTGCCAGCAGCATGACCGGGTCCCCTATGAACACCGGGGAGCTGTTTTTT.

This clone was picked up a small number of times. The chain couples TRBV6-4 to TRBJ2-2, with D unclear. This CDR3 has 13 amino acids. Trimming shortened V by 2 bases and J by 6 bases, and 7 bases separated the two germline ends. CDR1 is MRHNA, CDR2 SNTAGT, per germline. CDR3 in DNA: TGTGCCAGCAGTGACACTCTCGCCGGGGAGCTGTTTTTT. It yields the protein CASSDTLAGELFF.

This clone was seen a few times. DNA for the CDR3: TGTGCCAGCAGGAGACTAGCGGGGGGGAATTACAATGAGCAGTTCTTC. It is translated as CASRRLAGGNYNEQFF. The genes are TRBV27 and TRBJ2-1; 14 positions agree with TRBD2. The V gene end was trimmed by 6 bases and the J gene end by 4 bases; junction bases not matched to a gene: 5. CDR3 length equals 16 residues. Germline CDR1 is MNHEY and CDR2 is SMNVEV (reference sequence).

This clone is a singleton in its sample. The chain couples TRBV29-1 to TRBJ1-2; TRBD1 is a possible D gene (6 bases). Germline CDR1 is SQVTM and CDR2 is ANQGSEA. V dropped 4 bases and J dropped 4 bases, with 10 bases sitting between them. The CDR3 has 12 amino acids. CDR3 bases: TGCAGCGTTGCACAGGGCCCCTATGGCTACACCTTC. Its protein product is CSVAQGPYGYTF.

The rearrangement links TRBV19 to TRBJ1-5; 9 nucleotides line up with TRBD1. CDR1 and CDR2 (germline): LNHDA, SQIVND (reference sequence). V lost 5 bases to trimming and J lost 10 bases; unmatched junction nucleotides: 12. The CDR3 spans 15 residues. For the CDR3, the DNA is TGTGCCAGTAGTCCTAAGACAGGGGGGTGGAGTCCCCAGCATTTT. Translating it yields CASSPKTGGWSPQHF.

The J gene is TRBJ2-1, the V gene TRBV3-1 (or the pseudogene TRBV3-2), with 10 bases aligning to TRBD2. This CDR3 contains 15 residues. Germline CDR1 LGHDT, CDR2 YNNKEL (reference sequence). V shed 4 bases and J 7 bases; nucleotides not matched to a gene: 7. DNA for the CDR3: TGTGCCAGCAGCCTAAGAACTAGCGGGGCTAATGAGCAGTTCTTC. Encoded protein: CASSLRTSGANEQFF.

The CDR3: CATSRTGEQETQYF. In DNA, the CDR3 is TGTGCCACCAGCAGAACAGGGGAACAAGAGACCCAGTACTTC. The chain carries TRBV15 and TRBJ2-5, with 7 bases identical to TRBD1. In germline, CDR1 is LNHNV, CDR2 YYDKDF (reference sequence). The CDR3 has 14 amino acids. The V and J ends lost 2 bases and 2 bases, in that order; junction bases with no gene match: 2.

This rearrangement joins TRBV7-6 to TRBJ1-3; TRBD1 matches at 7 bases. Trimming cost V 3 bases and J 2 bases; bases outside gene matches: 4. The CDR3 consists of 15 residues. The germline V gene encodes CDR1 SGHVS and CDR2 FNYEAQ. The CDR3 DNA sequence: TGTGCCAGCAGCTTGGGGACAGTCGCTGGAAACACCATATATTTT. This gives the protein CASSLGTVAGNTIYF.

This rearrangement joins TRBV7-2 to TRBJ2-2, with a possible D match to TRBD1 (6 bases). Per the germline V gene, CDR1 is SGHTA and CDR2 is FQGNSA. The CDR3 extends over 15 amino acids. Trimming left V 6 bases short and J 1 base short, with 12 bases between. Here the CDR3 DNA reads TGTGCCAGCAGTTCCGGGACACAGAACACCGGGGAGCTGTTTTTT. It encodes CASSSGTQNTGELFF.

V usage is TRBV15 and J usage is TRBJ1-5; 7 bases fit TRBD1. Germline loops: CDR1 LNHNV, CDR2 YYDKDF (reference sequence). There are 17 residues in the CDR3. After removal of 0 bases from V and 3 bases from J, the junction contained 8 bases not matched to a gene. CDR3 amino acids: CATSRDDWTGFNQPQHF. The CDR3, as DNA: TGTGCCACCAGCAGAGATGATTGGACAGGTTTCAATCAGCCCCAGCATTTT.